The rows below give T cell receptor beta chains drawn from one sample of a study of HIV-infected patients and healthy controls. TCRdb recomputed calls from the 5' RACE reads with MiXCR, one row per CDR3 protein. This table holds about 70,000 distinct CDR3 sequences, approximately 16% found once. Input material: CD4+ T cells from blood. The receptors come from a human donor in good health. Each CDR3 is given with its conserved first and last residue. A D gene is named only where the DNA matches it firmly. Size is stated for part of the rows, as once, few or many counts, or as a class when the clone is expanded.

cdr3_aa: CASSLDLPGTGELFF
cdr3_nt: TGTGCCAGCAGCTTAGATCTACCCGGAACCGGGGAGCTGTTTTTT
j_call: TRBJ2-2
v_call: TRBV11-2
d_call: .
clone_size: many

cdr3_aa: CASSKGTSGGSYEQFF
cdr3_nt: TGTGCCAGCAGTAAAGGGACTAGCGGGGGGTCGTATGAGCAGTTCTTC
j_call: TRBJ2-1
v_call: TRBV12-3/TRBV12-4
d_call: TRBD2
clone_size: .

cdr3_aa: CASSDDMGLDGYTF
cdr3_nt: TGTGCCAGCAGTGATGACATGGGGCTTGATGGCTACACCTTC
j_call: TRBJ1-2
v_call: TRBV2
d_call: .
clone_size: .

cdr3_aa: CASSWGRTSTDTQYF
cdr3_nt: TGTGCCAGCAGCTGGGGGCGGACTAGCACAGATACGCAGTATTTT
j_call: TRBJ2-3
v_call: TRBV7-2
d_call: .
clone_size: .

cdr3_aa: CASSPPDRGRGYTF
cdr3_nt: TGTGCCAGCAGTCCTCCCGACAGGGGGCGAGGCTACACCTTC
j_call: TRBJ1-2
v_call: TRBV28
d_call: TRBD1
clone_size: many

cdr3_aa: CASSLDSAGGSTQYF
cdr3_nt: TGTGCCAGCAGCTTAGATTCGGCGGGGGGAAGTACGCAGTATTTT
j_call: TRBJ2-3
v_call: TRBV7-2
d_call: TRBD2
clone_size: .

cdr3_aa: CASSFTQGRGANVLTF
cdr3_nt: TGTGCCAGCTCCTTTACCCAGGGTCGTGGGGCCAACGTCCTGACTTTC
j_call: TRBJ2-6
v_call: TRBV3-1
d_call: .
clone_size: few

cdr3_aa: CASSQGGPPETQYF
cdr3_nt: TGTGCCAGCAGCCAAGGGGGGCCCCCAGAGACCCAGTACTTC
j_call: TRBJ2-5
v_call: TRBV14
d_call: .
clone_size: .

cdr3_aa: CASSVDRRGARGTDTQYF
cdr3_nt: TGTGCCAGCAGCGTAGATCGTCGCGGGGCTAGGGGCACAGATACGCAGTATTTT
j_call: TRBJ2-3
v_call: TRBV9
d_call: .
clone_size: few

cdr3_aa: CASSPQTAGAYSNQPQHF
cdr3_nt: TGTGCCAGTAGTCCCCAAACTGCGGGGGCTTATAGCAATCAGCCCCAGCATTTT
j_call: TRBJ1-5
v_call: TRBV19
d_call: .
clone_size: .

cdr3_aa: CSAPTSGRTYNEQFF
cdr3_nt: TGCAGTGCCCCGACTAGCGGGAGGACCTACAATGAGCAGTTCTTC
j_call: TRBJ2-1
v_call: TRBV20-1
d_call: TRBD2
clone_size: many

cdr3_aa: CSARGRLDPNQPQHF
cdr3_nt: TGCAGTGCTAGAGGCAGACTAGATCCCAATCAGCCCCAGCATTTT
j_call: TRBJ1-5
v_call: TRBV20-1
d_call: .
clone_size: few

cdr3_aa: CASSLDWEVGQPQHF
cdr3_nt: TGTGCCAGCAGCTTAGATTGGGAGGTGGGTCAGCCCCAGCATTTT
j_call: TRBJ1-5
v_call: TRBV7-2
d_call: .
clone_size: .

cdr3_aa: CASSSAGTGKYYEQYF
cdr3_nt: TGTGCCAGCAGTTCGGCCGGGACAGGGAAATACTACGAGCAGTACTTC
j_call: TRBJ2-7
v_call: TRBV6-2/TRBV6-3
d_call: TRBD1
clone_size: few